A single sample gave rise to the 3 T cell receptor beta chains below, sequenced in a study of T-cell reconstitution after alpha-beta-depleted transplantation in children. Researchers prepared the TCRbeta library using unique molecular identifiers, the study reports. TCRdb ran MiXCR on the PCR reads and lists one entry per CDR3 protein. Of about 500,000 distinct CDR3 sequences listed, 30% to 35% are singletons. Here the sequenced sample was PBMCs from the stem cell graft donor, taken from the stem cell graft. These receptors were taken from a human donor who donated a stem cell graft to a child with aplastic anemia.

This clonotype was detected only a few times. The genes are TRBV6-4 and TRBJ2-1; TRBD2 matches at 9 bases. V shed 8 bases and J 5 bases; nucleotides not matched to a gene: 10. Germline V gene lookup returns CDR1 MRHNA and CDR2 SNTAGT. CDR3 length: 15 residues. CDR3 coding DNA: TGTGCCAGCTCCATAGCGGGAGATCCCCACAATGAGCAGTTCTTC. This codes for CASSIAGDPHNEQFF.

In its sample, this clonotype was seen a few times. CDR3 sequence: CASSLDRSQGVWTGELFF. The CDR3 DNA follows: TGTGCCAGCAGCTTAGATCGGAGCCAGGGAGTATGGACCGGGGAGCTGTTTTTT. The gene calls are TRBV11-2 and TRBJ2-2; D possibly uses TRBD1 or TRBD2 (5 bases each). Germline V gene data show CDR1 as SGHAT and CDR2 as FQNNGV. The CDR3 consists of 18 residues. Trimming took off 0 bases at V and 5 bases at J, with 19 bases between the two ends.

V and J are TRBV19 and TRBJ1-2, with 7 bases fitting TRBD1. This CDR3 contains 16 residues. Per the germline V gene, CDR1 is LNHDA and CDR2 is SQIVND (reference sequence). Trimming cost V 1 base and J 4 bases; bases outside gene matches: 9. The CDR3 is CASSIVRTGDLYGYTF. Written as DNA, the CDR3 is TGTGCCAGTAGTATAGTCAGGACAGGAGACCTCTATGGCTACACCTTC.